This TCR beta chain emerged from a study of T cell responses to AZD1222 COVID-19 vaccine. Findings and limits, study-wide: Without day 14 samples, only post-peak T cell repertoires were studied. Elevations in Spike-specific TCR breadth and depth followed administration of two AZD1222 doses. Mapped onto spike, vaccine-associated CD4 TCRs spanned it and were dominant at 160-218 and 743-854. The sample set comprised mostly white British donors with more females, and clonal diversity was possibly underestimated.

Some clones are missing from TCRdb's copy, which holds only in-frame ones; the method was immunoSEQ multiplex PCR. The sample has over 100,000 clones, roughly 88% seen once. Of note for this clone: Its antigen remains unidentified.

With 3 bases removed from V and 2 bases from J, the gap between germline ends came to 10 bases. The V gene's germline CDR1 is MDHEN and CDR2 SYDVKM. The CDR3 is 15 amino acids. The source of this sequence is an adult who received the AZD1222 COVID-19 vaccine. The rearrangement uses TRBV28 and TRBJ2-2; D perhaps matches TRBD2 (5 bases). The specimen was peripheral blood, collected 28 days after the second AZD1222 dose. CDR3 in amino acids: CASSLPAVNTGELFF. The CDR3 DNA reads as TGTGCCAGCAGTTTGCCAGCGGTAAACACCGGGGAGCTGTTTTTT. The full variable domain, rest sourced from reference TRBV28 and TRBJ2-2, is DVKVTQSSRYLVKRTGEKVFLECVQDMDHENMFWYRQDPGLGLRLIYFSYDVKMKEKGDIPEGYSVSREKKERFSLILESASTNQTSMYLCASSLPAVNTGELFFGEGSRLTVL.